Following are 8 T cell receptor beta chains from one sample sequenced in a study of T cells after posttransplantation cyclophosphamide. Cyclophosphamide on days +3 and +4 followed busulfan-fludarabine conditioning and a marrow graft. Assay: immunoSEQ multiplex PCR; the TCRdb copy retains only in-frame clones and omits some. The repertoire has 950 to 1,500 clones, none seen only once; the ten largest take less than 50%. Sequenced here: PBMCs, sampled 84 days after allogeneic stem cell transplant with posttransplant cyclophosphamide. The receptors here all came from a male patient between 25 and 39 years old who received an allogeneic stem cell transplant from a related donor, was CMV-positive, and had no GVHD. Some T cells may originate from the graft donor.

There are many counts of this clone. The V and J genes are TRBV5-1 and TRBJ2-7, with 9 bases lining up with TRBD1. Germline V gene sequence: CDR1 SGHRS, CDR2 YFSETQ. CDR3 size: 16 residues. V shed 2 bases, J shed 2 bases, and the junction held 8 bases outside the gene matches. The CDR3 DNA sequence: TGCGCCAGCAGCTTAGGGACAGGGATGAGAACCTACGAGCAGTACTTC. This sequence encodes CASSLGTGMRTYEQYF.

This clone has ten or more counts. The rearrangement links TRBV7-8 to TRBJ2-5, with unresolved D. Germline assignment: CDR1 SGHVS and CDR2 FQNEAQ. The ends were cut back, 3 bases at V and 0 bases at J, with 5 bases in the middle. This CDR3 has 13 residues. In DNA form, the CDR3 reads TGTGCCAGCAGCTTCGCAGACCAAGAGACCCAGTACTTC. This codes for CASSFADQETQYF.

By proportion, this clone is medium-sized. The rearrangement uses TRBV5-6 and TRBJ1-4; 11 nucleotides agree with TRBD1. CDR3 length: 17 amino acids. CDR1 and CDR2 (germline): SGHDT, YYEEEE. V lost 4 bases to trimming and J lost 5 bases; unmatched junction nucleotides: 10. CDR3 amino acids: CASSRPTGQGENEKLFF. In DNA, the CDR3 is TGTGCCAGCAGCCGGCCAACGGGACAGGGGGAAAATGAAAAACTGTTTTTT.

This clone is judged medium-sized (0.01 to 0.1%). The CDR3 sequence: CASSPTDGNQPQHF. As DNA, the CDR3 is TGTGCCAGCTCACCCACTGACGGGAATCAGCCCCAGCATTTT. The chain couples TRBV18 to TRBJ1-5; no clear D. Germline V CDR1 and CDR2: KGHSH, LQKENI. Trimming removed 3 bases at V and 4 bases at J, with 10 bases between. The CDR3 covers 14 residues. Drawing the rest from reference TRBV18 and TRBJ1-5, the complete variable domain is NAGVMQNPRHLVRRRGQEARLRCSPMKGHSHVYWYRQLPEEGLKFMVYLQKENIIDESGMPKERFSAEFPKEGPSILRIQQVVRGDSAAYFCASSPTDGNQPQHFGDGTRLSIL.

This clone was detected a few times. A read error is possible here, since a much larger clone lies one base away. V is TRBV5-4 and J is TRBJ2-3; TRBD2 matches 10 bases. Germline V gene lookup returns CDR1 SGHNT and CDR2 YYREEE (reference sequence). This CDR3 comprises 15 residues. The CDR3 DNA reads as TGTGCCAGCAGCCGGGGACTAGCGAACACAGATCCGCAGTATTTT. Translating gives CASSRGLANTDPQYF.

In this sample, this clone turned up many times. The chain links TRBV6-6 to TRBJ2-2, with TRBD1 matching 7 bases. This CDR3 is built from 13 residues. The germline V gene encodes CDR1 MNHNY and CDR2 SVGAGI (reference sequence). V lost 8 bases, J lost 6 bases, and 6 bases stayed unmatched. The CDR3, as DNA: TGTGCCAGCCGGCCAGGGGGATCCGGGGAGCTGTTTTTT. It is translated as CASRPGGSGELFF.

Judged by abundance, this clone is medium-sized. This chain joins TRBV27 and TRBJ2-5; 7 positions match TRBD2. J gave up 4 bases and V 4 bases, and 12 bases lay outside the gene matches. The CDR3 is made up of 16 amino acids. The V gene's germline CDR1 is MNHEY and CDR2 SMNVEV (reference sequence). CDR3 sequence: CASSSEPRGVVETQYF. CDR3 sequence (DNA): TGTGCCAGCAGTTCAGAGCCCCGGGGGGTAGTAGAGACCCAGTACTTC.

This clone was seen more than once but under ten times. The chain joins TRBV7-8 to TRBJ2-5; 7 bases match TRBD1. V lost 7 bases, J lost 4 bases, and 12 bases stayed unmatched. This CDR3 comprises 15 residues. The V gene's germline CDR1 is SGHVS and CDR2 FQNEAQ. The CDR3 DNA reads TGTGCCAGCACTCCTTACAGGGGCTTGGGAGAGACCCAGTACTTC. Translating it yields CASTPYRGLGETQYF.